The 16 T cell receptor beta chains below all came from one sample that was sequenced in a study of beta chain features in type 1 diabetes. The entirety of the isolated RNA underwent reverse transcription, so expressed TCRB transcripts were sequenced. The data were produced by immunoSEQ multiplex PCR, yet TCRdb's version contains in-frame clones alone and is incomplete. The data show 200,000 to 250,000 clones, with 27% seen just once and 4% held by the top ten. Material: central memory CD4+ T cells from blood. These receptor sequences come from a man younger than 45 in good health.

The V and J genes are TRBV5-1 and TRBJ2-1, with TRBD2 matching 10 bases. With 0 bases clipped from V and 6 bases from J, the junction kept 9 bases outside the gene matches. Germline V gene sequence: CDR1 SGHRS, CDR2 YFSETQ. The CDR3 extends over 17 amino acids. CDR3 in amino acids: CASSLGDRRLAGNEQFF. In nucleotides, the CDR3 is TGCGCCAGCAGCTTGGGGGACAGACGACTAGCGGGCAATGAGCAGTTCTTC.

The V gene is TRBV10-1, the J gene TRBJ2-1; TRBD2 aligns across 7 bases. V shed 3 bases and J 10 bases; nucleotides not matched to a gene: 12. The CDR3 covers 15 residues. The germline V gene has CDR1 WNHNN and CDR2 SYGVQD (reference sequence). The CDR3 spells CASSDGLEPAREQFF. DNA for the CDR3: TGCGCCAGCAGTGACGGACTAGAACCCGCAAGGGAGCAGTTCTTC.

This clone was observed many times. The chain recombines TRBV28 with TRBJ2-1; 8 bases are a match to TRBD2. CDR1 is MDHEN, CDR2 SYDVKM, per germline. CDR3 length: 17 residues. The V gene end was trimmed by 5 bases and the J gene end by 6 bases; junction bases not matched to a gene: 15. The CDR3 loop is CASSTARRSGSTNEQFF. For the CDR3, the DNA is TGTGCCAGCAGTACGGCCAGGAGGAGCGGGAGTACCAATGAGCAGTTCTTC.

This clone was counted only a few times. This same CDR3 is encoded by further DNA sequences in the sample. V gene TRBV18 combines with J gene TRBJ2-1; 10 nucleotides agree with TRBD2. This CDR3 has 19 amino acids. The germline V gene encodes CDR1 KGHSH and CDR2 LQKENI. The ends lost 1 base at V and 0 bases at J; junction bases unmatched: 9. The CDR3 DNA reads as TGTGCCAGCTCACCACTCCCTAGCGGGGGACCATCCTCCTACAATGAGCAGTTCTTC. It specifies CASSPLPSGGPSSYNEQFF. The full variable domain, with the rest looked up from reference TRBV18 and TRBJ2-1, is NAGVMQNPRHLVRRRGQEARLRCSPMKGHSHVYWYRQLPEEGLKFMVYLQKENIIDESGMPKERFSAEFPKEGPSILRIQQVVRGDSAAYFCASSPLPSGGPSSYNEQFFGPGTRLTVL.

The DNA for the CDR3 is TGTGCCAGTAGTCCCGGGACAGGGAGGAAAGAGACCCAGTACTTC. Its protein is CASSPGTGRKETQYF. The gene calls are TRBV19 and TRBJ2-5; 9 bases are a match to TRBD1. Germline CDR1 is LNHDA and CDR2 is SQIVND (reference sequence). V dropped 5 bases and J dropped 3; count of bases not matched to a gene: 7. The CDR3 contains 15 residues. Looking up the rest from reference TRBV19 and TRBJ2-5 gives the full variable domain: DGGITQSPKYLFRKEGQNVTLSCEQNLNHDAMYWYRQDPGQGLRLIYYSQIVNDFQKGDIAEGYSVSREKKESFPLTVTSAQKNPTAFYLCASSPGTGRKETQYFGPGTRLLVL.

Here the CDR3 reads CASSYSGASGSHEQYF. CDR3 DNA: TGTGCCAGCAGTTACTCGGGGGCTAGCGGGAGTCACGAGCAGTACTTC. The chain couples TRBV6-5 to TRBJ2-7; TRBD2 aligns across 10 bases. The V gene end was trimmed by 0 bases and the J gene end by 5 bases; junction bases not matched to a gene: 7. The CDR3 contains 16 residues. Germline CDR1 MNHEY, CDR2 SVGAGI.

DNA for the CDR3: TGTGCCATCAGTGAGACCTACGACAGAGTTGAAGCTTTCTTT. This sequence encodes CAISETYDRVEAFF. The J gene is TRBJ1-1, the V gene TRBV10-3; D may be TRBD1 (5 bases). Trimming removed 2 bases from V and 7 bases from J, with 14 bases in between. Germline V CDR1 and CDR2: ENHRY, SYGVKD. The CDR3 is 14 residues long.

This clone was picked up a small number of times. The chain is built from TRBV14 and TRBJ1-2; 7 bases are shared with TRBD1. Per germline, CDR1 SGHDN and CDR2 FVKESK. Trimming removed 2 bases from V and 2 bases from J; junction bases left unmatched: 2. This CDR3 contains 14 residues. The CDR3 here is CASSQLQGNYGYTF. Written as DNA, the CDR3 is TGTGCCAGCAGCCAACTACAGGGGAACTATGGCTACACCTTC.

The rearrangement uses TRBV28 and TRBJ2-5, with D maybe TRBD1 (5 bases). Germline V gene data show CDR1 as MDHEN and CDR2 as SYDVKM. V lost 6 bases, J lost 5 bases, and 25 bases lay in between. CDR3 length: 17 amino acids. The CDR3 loop is CASRLKERGLKEETQYF. In nucleotides, the CDR3 is TGTGCCAGCAGACTAAAAGAAAGGGGCCTCAAGGAGGAGACCCAGTACTTC. Full variable domain (rest looked up from reference TRBV28 and TRBJ2-5): DVKVTQSSRYLVKRTGEKVFLECVQDMDHENMFWYRQDPGLGLRLIYFSYDVKMKEKGDIPEGYSVSREKKERFSLILESASTNQTSMYLCASRLKERGLKEETQYFGPGTRLLVL.

The chain links TRBV4-3 to TRBJ2-3; 7 positions match TRBD1. The J segment lost 1 base and the V segment lost 4 bases, leaving 2 bases of the junction unmatched. CDR1 is LGHNA, CDR2 YSLEER, per germline. The CDR3 length is 14 residues. The CDR3 DNA follows: TGCGCCAGCAGCCCAGGACAGGGCACAGATACGCAGTATTTT. Its protein product is CASSPGQGTDTQYF.

This clone showed up just a few times. The V call is TRBV6-5, the J call TRBJ2-3; no firm D call. CDR1 is MNHEY and CDR2 is SVGAGI in the germline V gene. The CDR3 is 14 amino acids. V lost 0 bases to trimming and J lost 8 bases, with 12 bases between them. The CDR3 reads CASSYSLGLSTQYF. For the CDR3, the DNA is TGTGCCAGCAGTTACTCTTTGGGCTTGAGTACGCAGTATTTT.

The chain has TRBV6-1 and TRBJ2-5, with 8 bases matching TRBD1. Germline V gene sequence: CDR1 MNHNS, CDR2 SASEGT. J gave up 4 bases and V 2 bases, and 6 bases lay outside the gene matches. This CDR3 comprises 15 residues. The CDR3 DNA reads as TGTGCCAGCAGTGAATCCAGGGGGCTGGTAGAGACCCAGTACTTC. Protein: CASSESRGLVETQYF.

This chain connects TRBV23-1 to TRBJ1-5; D gene uncertain. TRBV23-1 is sorted into the ORF group, with uncertain function. There are 15 residues in the CDR3. V shed 2 bases and J shed 7 bases, with 15 bases lying between them. The CDR3 DNA sequence: TGCGCCAGCAGTCAAACAGTCAGGCCCCGGCAGCCCCAGCATTTT. Amino acids: CASSQTVRPRQPQHF.

The V gene is TRBV10-3, the J gene TRBJ2-7; the D gene could be TRBD1 or TRBD2 (5 bases each). The CDR3 length is 11 residues. Germline V gives CDR1 ENHRY, CDR2 SYGVKD. Trimming pared 8 bases from V and 1 base from J, leaving 6 bases between. The CDR3 loop reads CAIGGSYEQYF. The CDR3, as DNA: TGTGCCATCGGGGGTTCCTACGAGCAGTACTTC.

This clone came up a few times. The V gene is TRBV5-1, the J gene TRBJ1-6, with D possibly TRBD1 on 6 matching bases. Germline V CDR1 and CDR2: SGHRS, YFSETQ. This CDR3 comprises 14 residues. V was cut by 6 bases and J by 10 bases, with 17 bases left in between. CDR3 nucleotide sequence: TGCGCCAGCACTTCGACAGGTCGGGAGTCACCCCTCCACTTT. Translation: CASTSTGRESPLHF.

The genes are TRBV7-8 and TRBJ2-1; 9 nucleotides line up with TRBD2. CDR3 length: 15 amino acids. CDR1 is SGHVS, CDR2 FQNEAQ, per germline. After removal of 4 bases from V and 9 bases from J, the junction contained 10 bases not matched to a gene. In DNA form, the CDR3 reads TGTGCCAGCAGCTCCCAAGGCGGGGGGGCCAGTGAGCAGTTCTTC. This codes for CASSSQGGGASEQFF.